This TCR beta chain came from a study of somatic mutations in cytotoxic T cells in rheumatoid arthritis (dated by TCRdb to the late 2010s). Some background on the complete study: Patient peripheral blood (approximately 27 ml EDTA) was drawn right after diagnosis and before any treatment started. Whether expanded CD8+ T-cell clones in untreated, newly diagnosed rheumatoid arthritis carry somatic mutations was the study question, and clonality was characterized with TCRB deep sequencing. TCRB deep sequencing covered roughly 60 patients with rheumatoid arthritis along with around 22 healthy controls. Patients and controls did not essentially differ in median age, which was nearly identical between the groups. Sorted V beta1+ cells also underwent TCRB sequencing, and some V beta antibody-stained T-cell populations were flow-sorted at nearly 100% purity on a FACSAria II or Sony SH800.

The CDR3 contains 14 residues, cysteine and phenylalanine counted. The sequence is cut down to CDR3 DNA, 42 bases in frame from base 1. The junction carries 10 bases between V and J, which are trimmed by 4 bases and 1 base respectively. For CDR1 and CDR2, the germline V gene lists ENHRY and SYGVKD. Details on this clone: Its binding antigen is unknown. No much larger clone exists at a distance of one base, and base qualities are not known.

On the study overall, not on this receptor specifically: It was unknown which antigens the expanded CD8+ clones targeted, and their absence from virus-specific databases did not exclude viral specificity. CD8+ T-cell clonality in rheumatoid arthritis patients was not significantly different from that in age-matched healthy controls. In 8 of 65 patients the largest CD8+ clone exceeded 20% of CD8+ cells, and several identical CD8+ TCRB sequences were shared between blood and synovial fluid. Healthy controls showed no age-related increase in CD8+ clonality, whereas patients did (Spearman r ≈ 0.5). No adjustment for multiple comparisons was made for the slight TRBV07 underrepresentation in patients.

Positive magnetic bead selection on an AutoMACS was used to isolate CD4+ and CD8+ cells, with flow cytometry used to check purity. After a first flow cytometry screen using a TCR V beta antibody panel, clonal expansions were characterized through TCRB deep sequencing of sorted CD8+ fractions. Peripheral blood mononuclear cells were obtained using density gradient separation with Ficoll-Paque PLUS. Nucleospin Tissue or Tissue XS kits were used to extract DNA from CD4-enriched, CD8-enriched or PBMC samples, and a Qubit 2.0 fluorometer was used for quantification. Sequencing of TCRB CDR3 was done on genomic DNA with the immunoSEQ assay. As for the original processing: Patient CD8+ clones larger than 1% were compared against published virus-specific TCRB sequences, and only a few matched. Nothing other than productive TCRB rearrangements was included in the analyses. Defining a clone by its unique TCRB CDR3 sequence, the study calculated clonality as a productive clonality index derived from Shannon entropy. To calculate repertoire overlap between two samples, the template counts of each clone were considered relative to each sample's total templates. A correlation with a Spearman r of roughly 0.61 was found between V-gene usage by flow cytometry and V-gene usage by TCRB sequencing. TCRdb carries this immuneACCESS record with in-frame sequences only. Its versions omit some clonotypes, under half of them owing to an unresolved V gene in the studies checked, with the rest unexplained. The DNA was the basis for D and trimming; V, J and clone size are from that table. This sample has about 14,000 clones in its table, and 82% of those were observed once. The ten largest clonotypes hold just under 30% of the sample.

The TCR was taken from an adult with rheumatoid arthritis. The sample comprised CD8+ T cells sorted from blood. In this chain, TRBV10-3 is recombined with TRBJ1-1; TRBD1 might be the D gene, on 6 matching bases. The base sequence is TGTGCCATCAGTGGCACGACAGGGAACACTGAAGCTTTCTTT. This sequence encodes CAISGTTGNTEAFF.